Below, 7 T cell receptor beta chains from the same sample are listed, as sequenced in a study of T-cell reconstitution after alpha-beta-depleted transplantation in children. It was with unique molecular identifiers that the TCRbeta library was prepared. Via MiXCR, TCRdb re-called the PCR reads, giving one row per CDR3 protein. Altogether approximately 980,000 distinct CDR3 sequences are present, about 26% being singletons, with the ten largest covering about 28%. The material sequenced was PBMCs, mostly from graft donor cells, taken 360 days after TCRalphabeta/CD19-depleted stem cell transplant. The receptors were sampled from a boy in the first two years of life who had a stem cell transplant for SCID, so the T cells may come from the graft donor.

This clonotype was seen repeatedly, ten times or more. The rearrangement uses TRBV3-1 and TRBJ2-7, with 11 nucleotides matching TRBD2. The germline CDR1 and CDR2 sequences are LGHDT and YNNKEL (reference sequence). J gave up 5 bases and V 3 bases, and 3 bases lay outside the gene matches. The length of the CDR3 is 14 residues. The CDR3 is CASSQLAGGHEQYF. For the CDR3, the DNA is TGTGCCAGCAGCCAGCTAGCGGGGGGACACGAGCAGTACTTC.

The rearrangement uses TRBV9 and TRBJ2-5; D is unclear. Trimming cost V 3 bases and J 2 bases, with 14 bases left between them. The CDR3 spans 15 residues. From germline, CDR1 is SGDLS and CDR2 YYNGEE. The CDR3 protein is CASSAGRLRQETQYF. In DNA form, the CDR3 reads TGTGCCAGCAGCGCAGGCCGGTTGCGGCAAGAGACCCAGTACTTC.

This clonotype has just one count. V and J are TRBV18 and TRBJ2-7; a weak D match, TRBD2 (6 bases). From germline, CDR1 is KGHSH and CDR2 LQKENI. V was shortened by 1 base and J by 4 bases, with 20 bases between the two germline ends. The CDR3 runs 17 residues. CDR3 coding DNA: TGTGCCAGCTCACCACTGGGCCCCGGGACTCAGGGTTACGAGCAGTACTTC. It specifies CASSPLGPGTQGYEQYF. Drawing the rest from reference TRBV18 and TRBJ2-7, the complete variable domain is NAGVMQNPRHLVRRRGQEARLRCSPMKGHSHVYWYRQLPEEGLKFMVYLQKENIIDESGMPKERFSAEFPKEGPSILRIQQVVRGDSAAYFCASSPLGPGTQGYEQYFGPGTRLTVT.

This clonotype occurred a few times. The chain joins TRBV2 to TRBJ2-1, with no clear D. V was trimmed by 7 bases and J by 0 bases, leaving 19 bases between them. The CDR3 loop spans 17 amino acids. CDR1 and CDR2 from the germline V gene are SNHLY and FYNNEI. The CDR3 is CASTNLGRRSSYNEQFF. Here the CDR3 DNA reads TGTGCCAGCACGAATCTAGGCCGGAGAAGCTCCTACAATGAGCAGTTCTTC.

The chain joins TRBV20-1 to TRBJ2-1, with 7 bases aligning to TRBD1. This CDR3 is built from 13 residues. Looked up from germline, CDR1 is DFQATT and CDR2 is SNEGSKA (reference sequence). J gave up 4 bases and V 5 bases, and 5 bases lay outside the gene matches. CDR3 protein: CSAGRDRYNEQFF. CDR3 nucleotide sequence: TGCAGTGCTGGCCGGGACAGATACAATGAGCAGTTCTTC.

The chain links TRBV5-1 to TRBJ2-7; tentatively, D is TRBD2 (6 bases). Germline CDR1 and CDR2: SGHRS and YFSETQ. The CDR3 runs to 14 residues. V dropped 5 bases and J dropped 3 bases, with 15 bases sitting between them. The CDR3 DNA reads TGCGCCAGCAGACGAGAGGGCGGGGTCTACGAGCAGTACTTC. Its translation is CASRREGGVYEQYF. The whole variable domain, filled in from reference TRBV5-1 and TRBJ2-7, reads KAGVTQTPRYLIKTRGQQVTLSCSPISGHRSVSWYQQTPGQGLQFLFEYFSETQRNKGNFPGRFSGRQFSNSRSEMNVSTLELGDSALYLCASRREGGVYEQYFGPGTRLTVT.

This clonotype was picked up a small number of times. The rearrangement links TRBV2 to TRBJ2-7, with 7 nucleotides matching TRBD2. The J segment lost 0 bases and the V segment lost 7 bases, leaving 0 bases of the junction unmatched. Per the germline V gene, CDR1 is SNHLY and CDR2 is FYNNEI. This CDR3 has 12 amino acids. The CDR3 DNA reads TGTGCCAGCAAGCGGGACTCCTACGAGCAGTACTTC. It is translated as CASKRDSYEQYF.